Listed here are 9 T cell receptor beta chains from one sample, sequenced in a study of cytomegalovirus exposure and HLA in healthy donors. PCR used 60 Vbeta primers and 13 Jbeta primers. Method: immunoSEQ multiplex PCR; TCRdb's copy keeps in-frame clones and lacks some. The repertoire holds 150,000 or so clones, with approximately 80% as singletons. Sequences were obtained from PBMCs. The receptor set was obtained from a man aged 25-45 years in good health and CMV-seropositive.

This sequence joins TRBV18 and TRBJ2-5, with 10 nucleotides matching TRBD1. The ends lost 4 bases at V and 4 bases at J; junction bases unmatched: 3. The CDR3 contains 14 residues. Germline lookup yields CDR1 KGHSH and CDR2 LQKENI. CDR3 sequence reads: CASSRQGAGETQYF. As DNA, the CDR3 is TGTGCCAGCTCACGACAGGGGGCCGGAGAGACCCAGTACTTC.

This chain links TRBV9 with TRBJ2-7; TRBD2 agrees at 8 bases. The CDR3 has 15 residues. In germline, CDR1 is SGDLS, CDR2 YYNGEE. The J segment lost 3 bases and the V segment lost 0 bases, leaving 5 bases of the junction unmatched. DNA of the CDR3: TGTGCCAGCAGCGTAGAGGGACTAGGGAGCTACGAGCAGTACTTC. This sequence encodes CASSVEGLGSYEQYF.

This clone was seen only once. CDR3 region: CASSLPQNEQYF. In DNA, the CDR3 is TGCGCCAGCAGCTTGCCCCAAAACGAGCAGTACTTC. The rearrangement uses TRBV5-1 and TRBJ2-7; D remains unclear. The CDR3 is made up of 12 amino acids. The germline V gene has CDR1 SGHRS and CDR2 YFSETQ. V was clipped by 1 base and J by 5 bases, with 7 bases between them.

The CDR3 region is CASSYTRTAYGYTF. Here the CDR3 DNA reads TGTGCCAGCAGTTACACCCGGACAGCCTATGGCTACACCTTC. The chain combines TRBV6-5 with TRBJ1-2, with D perhaps matching TRBD1 (6 bases). Germline CDR1 is MNHEY and CDR2 is SVGAGI. V was shortened by 2 bases and J by 4 bases, with 11 bases between the two germline ends. There are 14 residues in the CDR3.

This clone was found once. V gene TRBV30 combines with J gene TRBJ2-7; 10 nucleotides match TRBD2. V gave up 3 bases and J gave up 2 bases; unmatched junction bases: 13. CDR1 and CDR2 (germline): GTSNPN, SVGIG (reference sequence). The CDR3 has 17 residues. As DNA, the CDR3 is TGTGCCTGGAGGGACACGGTACGGACTAGCGGCACCTACGAGCAGTACTTC. Its translation: CAWRDTVRTSGTYEQYF.

This chain connects TRBV6-5 to TRBJ2-5; 7 nucleotides align to TRBD1. V lost 6 bases to trimming and J lost 1 base; unmatched junction nucleotides: 5. This CDR3 has 14 amino acids. The V gene's germline CDR1 is MNHEY and CDR2 SVGAGI. The CDR3 coding sequence is TGTGCCAGCAGCCACGACAGGGCCCAAGAGACCCAGTACTTC. It specifies CASSHDRAQETQYF.

The rearrangement uses TRBV29-1 and TRBJ1-1; TRBD1 agrees at 11 bases. This CDR3 is 13 amino acids long. The V and J ends lost 7 bases and 4 bases, in that order; junction bases with no gene match: 5. Per the germline V gene, CDR1 is SQVTM and CDR2 is ANQGSEA. This CDR3 reads CSGRDRGGTEAFF. The DNA of the CDR3 is TGCAGCGGGAGGGACAGGGGGGGCACTGAAGCTTTCTTT.

DNA of the CDR3: TGCGCCAGCAGGAACATGACTAGCGGGAGTTACGAGCAGTACTTC. This encodes CASRNMTSGSYEQYF. The rearrangement links TRBV10-2 to TRBJ2-7, with TRBD2 matching 12 bases. The CDR3 length is 15 residues. The J segment lost 4 bases and the V segment lost 6 bases, leaving 7 bases of the junction unmatched. CDR1 and CDR2 from the germline V gene are WSHSY and SAAADI.

This clone came up once. This chain uses TRBV29-1 with TRBJ2-1; 9 nucleotides line up with TRBD1. The CDR3 totals 14 residues. Looked up from germline, CDR1 is SQVTM and CDR2 is ANQGSEA. V lost 7 bases and J lost 9; bases outside the gene matches: 13. In nucleotides, the CDR3 is TGCAGCGGCCGGCGGGACAGGGAGAGAGGTGAGCAGTTCTTC. Translated: CSGRRDRERGEQFF.